The next 17 T cell receptor beta chains were all read from a single sample in a study of T-cell memory formation after mild COVID-19. TCRdb analysed the 5' RACE reads with MiXCR anew, one entry per CDR3 protein. The sample yields approximately 290,000 distinct CDR3 sequences, approximately 19% seen once. The sample was PBMCs or a T cell subset sorted from them (not recorded which). Receptors originate from a man aged 18 to 30 who had mild COVID-19 (a few samples of this study predate the infection). Cell type and time point are not known.

This clonotype was seen more than once but under ten times. The chain joins TRBV6-2 or TRBV6-3 to TRBJ1-1; D is unresolved. The CDR3 has 13 residues. Germline CDR1 MNHEY, CDR2 SVGEGT. V gave up 2 bases and J gave up 6 bases, with 10 bases separating them. As DNA, the CDR3 is TGTGCCAGCAGTTACCCCTCCGCGGCTGAAGCTTTCTTT. Protein: CASSYPSAAEAFF.

This chain's CDR3 is CASGSTNTDTQYF. CDR3 in DNA: TGTGCCAGCGGGAGTACAAACACAGATACGCAGTATTTT. The J gene is TRBJ2-3, the V gene TRBV7-3, with a tentative D call TRBD2 (5 bases). Germline loops: CDR1 SGHTA, CDR2 FQGTGA. The CDR3 is 13 amino acids. Between the trimmed V and J ends, which lost 8 bases and 2 bases, there was a span of 11 bases.

This chain links TRBV28 with TRBJ2-3; 9 bases line up with TRBD2. Germline V gene lookup returns CDR1 MDHEN and CDR2 SYDVKM. The V and J ends lost 6 bases and 4 bases, in that order; junction bases with no gene match: 14. CDR3 length: 17 amino acids. The CDR3 here is CASSLWGSGGGSDTQYF. The DNA for the CDR3 is TGTGCCAGCAGCCTATGGGGTAGCGGGGGTGGATCAGATACGCAGTATTTT. The full variable domain, rest sourced from reference TRBV28 and TRBJ2-3, is DVKVTQSSRYLVKRTGEKVFLECVQDMDHENMFWYRQDPGLGLRLIYFSYDVKMKEKGDIPEGYSVSREKKERFSLILESASTNQTSMYLCASSLWGSGGGSDTQYFGPGTRLTVL.

To note about this clonotype: A read error may be the cause here, since a much bigger clone is one base away. This chain links TRBV27 with TRBJ2-2, with a weak D call TRBD2 (6 bases). The germline V gene has CDR1 MNHEY and CDR2 SMNVEV (reference sequence). The V gene lost 3 bases and the J gene lost 1 base, with 6 bases spanning the gap. The CDR3 consists of 14 residues. The CDR3 bases are TGTGCCAGCAGTTTCGGGAGGAACACCGGGGAGCTGTTTTTT. Translation: CASSFGRNTGELFF.

The chain uses TRBV7-9 and TRBJ2-7, with D possibly being TRBD1 or TRBD2 (5 bases each). V was cut by 2 bases and J by 2 bases, with 16 bases left in between. This CDR3 has 16 amino acids. In germline, CDR1 is SEHNR, CDR2 FQNEAQ (reference sequence). The CDR3 is CASSLQGDVRPYEQYF. CDR3 in DNA: TGTGCCAGCAGCTTACAAGGGGACGTCCGACCCTACGAGCAGTACTTC.

The genes are TRBV20-1 and TRBJ2-3; D not resolved. Trimming cost V 6 bases and J 0 bases, with 10 bases left between them. Germline lookup yields CDR1 DFQATT and CDR2 SNEGSKA (reference sequence). The CDR3 has 13 amino acids. The CDR3, as DNA: TGCAGTGCCCCCTTTGGTAGCACAGATACGCAGTATTTT. Its translation: CSAPFGSTDTQYF.

This clonotype has just a few counts. The chain recombines TRBV2 with TRBJ1-1; D might be TRBD1 (5 bases). Germline V CDR1 and CDR2: SNHLY, FYNNEI. The CDR3 runs to 12 residues. The V and J ends lost 3 bases and 7 bases respectively, with 9 bases between them. CDR3 amino acids: CASSETRDEAFF. In DNA form, the CDR3 reads TGTGCCAGCAGTGAGACCAGGGATGAAGCTTTCTTT.

This chain connects TRBV7-9 to TRBJ2-7, with 8 bases identical to TRBD2. V shed 4 bases and J 5 bases; nucleotides not matched to a gene: 7. CDR1 is SEHNR, CDR2 FQNEAQ, per germline (reference sequence). The CDR3 totals 14 residues. The CDR3 loop reads CASSYREGIHEQYF. CDR3 in DNA: TGTGCCAGCAGCTACCGGGAGGGGATCCACGAGCAGTACTTC. Full variable domain (outside the CDR3, taken from reference TRBV7-9 and TRBJ2-7): DTGVSQNPRHKITKRGQNVTFRCDPISEHNRLYWYRQTLGQGPEFLTYFQNEAQLEKSRLLSDRFSAERPKGSFSTLEIQRTEQGDSAMYLCASSYREGIHEQYFGPGTRLTVT.

The rearrangement joins TRBV4-1 to TRBJ1-4; D not resolved. CDR3 length equals 14 residues. The V end lost 3 bases, the J end lost 8 bases, and 13 bases lay between the germline ends. Germline V gene sequence: CDR1 MGHRA, CDR2 YSYEKL. CDR3 residues: CASSQEVKGEKLFF. The CDR3 bases are TGCGCCAGCAGCCAGGAGGTCAAGGGCGAAAAACTGTTTTTT.

This clonotype is medium-sized within its sample. The chain recombines TRBV7-2 with TRBJ2-7; 7 bases are a match to TRBD1. Per the germline V gene, CDR1 is SGHTA and CDR2 is FQGNSA. Unmatched junction bases numbered 6, after V lost 4 bases and J lost 3 bases. This CDR3 comprises 14 residues. CDR3 in amino acids: CASSSGTDYYEQYF. For the CDR3, the DNA is TGTGCCAGCAGCTCCGGGACAGATTACTACGAGCAGTACTTC.

At least ten counts were recorded for this clonotype. This chain uses TRBV18 with TRBJ1-3; D may be TRBD1 (6 bases). CDR3 length equals 15 residues. V lost 3 bases to trimming and J lost 0 bases, with 9 bases between them. CDR1 and CDR2 (germline): KGHSH, LQKENI. The CDR3 spells CASSPEQGSGNTIYF. As DNA, the CDR3 is TGTGCCAGCTCACCTGAACAGGGCTCTGGAAACACCATATATTTT.

A few counts support this clonotype. The chain is built from TRBV12-3 or TRBV12-4 and TRBJ1-6; maybe TRBD1 (5 bases). This CDR3 spans 14 amino acids. The ends were cut back, 6 bases at V and 6 bases at J, with 12 bases in the middle. The CDR3 nucleotides are TGTGCCAGCAGGTCCGGGACTCTTAATTCACCCCTCCACTTT. As protein: CASRSGTLNSPLHF.

The V and J genes are TRBV28 and TRBJ1-5; 7 positions match TRBD1. Per germline, CDR1 MDHEN and CDR2 SYDVKM. There are 14 residues in the CDR3. Losses at the gene ends were 7 bases for V and 0 bases for J; bases not matched to a gene: 3. As DNA, the CDR3 is TGTGCCAGCACGCAGGGGGGTAGCAATCAGCCCCAGCATTTT. Protein product: CASTQGGSNQPQHF.

This clonotype came up a few times. The conserved phenylalanine or tryptophan normally closing the CDR3 is absent here, so this likely arose from a read error. The DNA is omitted, as the CDR3 cannot be located on it reliably, and the CDR3 follows TCRdb's listing. The rearrangement uses TRBV3-1 and TRBJ2-5; the table gives TRBD2 as D, unverified against the DNA. The CDR3 spans 13 amino acids, including both terminal residues. In germline, CDR1 is LGHDT, CDR2 YNNKEL (reference sequence). This CDR3 reads CASSLLAGGYSAL.

V usage is TRBV10-3 and J usage is TRBJ1-2; the D gene is possibly TRBD1 (6 bases). Trimming took 3 bases from V and 7 from J, leaving 21 bases between them. This CDR3 is 16 amino acids long. The V gene's germline CDR1 is ENHRY and CDR2 SYGVKD. The CDR3 DNA sequence: TGTGCCATCAGTGATCAGCGTGCCCAGGGGATGGGTGGCTACACCTTC. It codes for CAISDQRAQGMGGYTF.

The chain links TRBV12-3 or TRBV12-4 to TRBJ1-5, with 7 positions matching TRBD1. The CDR3 consists of 15 residues. V dropped 5 bases and J dropped 3; count of bases not matched to a gene: 7. CDR3 in amino acids: CASSGPGQYNQPQHF. The CDR3 DNA reads TGTGCCAGCAGTGGACCGGGACAGTACAATCAGCCCCAGCATTTT.

This clonotype was observed many times. V usage is TRBV28 and J usage is TRBJ1-2; weak D call: TRBD1 (6 bases). This CDR3 is 12 amino acids long. V lost 8 bases, J lost 2 bases, and 9 bases lay in between. The V gene's germline CDR1 is MDHEN and CDR2 SYDVKM. CDR3 residues: CASEDRNYGYTF. DNA for the CDR3: TGTGCCAGCGAAGACAGGAACTATGGCTACACCTTC.